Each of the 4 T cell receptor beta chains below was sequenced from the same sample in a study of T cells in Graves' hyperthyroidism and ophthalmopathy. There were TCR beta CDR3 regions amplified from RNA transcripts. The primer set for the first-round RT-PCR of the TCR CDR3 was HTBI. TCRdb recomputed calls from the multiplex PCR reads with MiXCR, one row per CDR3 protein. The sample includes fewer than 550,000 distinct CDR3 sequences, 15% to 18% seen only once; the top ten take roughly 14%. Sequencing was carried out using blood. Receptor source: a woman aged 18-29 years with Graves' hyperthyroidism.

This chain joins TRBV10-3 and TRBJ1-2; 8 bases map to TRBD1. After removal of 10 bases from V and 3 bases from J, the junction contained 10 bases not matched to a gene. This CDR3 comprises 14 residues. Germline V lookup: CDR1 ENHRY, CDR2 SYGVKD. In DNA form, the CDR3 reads TGTGCCACCAAGGACAGGGCGGGTGACTATGGCTACACCTTC. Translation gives CATKDRAGDYGYTF.

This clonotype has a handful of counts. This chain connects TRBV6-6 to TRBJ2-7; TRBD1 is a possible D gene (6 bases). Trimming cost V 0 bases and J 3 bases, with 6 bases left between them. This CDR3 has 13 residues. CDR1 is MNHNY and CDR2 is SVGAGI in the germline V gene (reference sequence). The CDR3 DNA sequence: TGTGCCAGCAGTTACTCGGACAGCTACGAGCAGTACTTC. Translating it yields CASSYSDSYEQYF.

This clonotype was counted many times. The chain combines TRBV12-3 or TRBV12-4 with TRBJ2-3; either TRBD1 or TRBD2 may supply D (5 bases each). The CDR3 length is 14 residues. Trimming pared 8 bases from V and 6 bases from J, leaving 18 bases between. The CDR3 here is CASAMGPRLDTQYF. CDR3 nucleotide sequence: TGTGCCAGCGCCATGGGACCCCGTCTGGATACGCAGTATTTT.

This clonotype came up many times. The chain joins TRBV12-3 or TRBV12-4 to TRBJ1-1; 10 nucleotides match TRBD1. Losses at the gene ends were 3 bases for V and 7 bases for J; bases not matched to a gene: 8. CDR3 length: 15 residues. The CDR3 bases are TGTGCCAGCAGTTTTAAGGGACAGGGGAGAGGTGAAGCTTTCTTT. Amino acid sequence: CASSFKGQGRGEAFF.